The text below deals with one T cell receptor beta chain. Antigen unknown. One base away lies a much larger clone, so this may be a sequencing read error. Newly diagnosed hyperthyroidism, duration under 2 months, in patients aged 18 to 65. The sample is drawn from a study of T cells in Graves' hyperthyroidism and ophthalmopathy. Study-wide results and limits: Separation of ophthalmopathy from stable hyperthyroidism was achieved by a 13 V-J model. Clonotypes that were expanded in thyroid above 0.001 mostly appeared in blood too. Before onset, ophthalmopathy was predicted by the model a median roughly 6.4 months earlier.

There are 13 residues in the CDR3. Germline CDR1 and CDR2: LGHNA and YSLEER. With V trimmed by 0 bases and J by 9 bases, 1 base remained unmatched. RNA transcripts were the template for amplifying TCR beta CDR3 regions. With the HTBI primer set, the TCR CDR3 went through a first round of RT-PCR. TCRdb passed the multiplex PCR reads through MiXCR, listing each CDR3 protein once. The sample lists about 560,000 distinct CDR3 sequences; less than 20% were seen once. What was sequenced was blood. The rearrangement links TRBV4-3 to TRBJ2-1, with TRBD2 matching over 8 bases. The TCR comes from a woman under 40 with Graves' hyperthyroidism. For the CDR3, the DNA is TGCGCCAGCAGCCAAGAAACTAGCGGTGAGCAGTTCTTC. Its protein product is CASSQETSGEQFF.